The text below deals with one T cell receptor (beta chain). Antigen: not known. This sample stems from a study of shared clonotypes between healthy human individuals. Points from the study as a whole: Naive subsets usually exceeded memory subsets in estimated richness. For naive CD4 cells, approximately 4.7% of clonotypes were shared across a few donors.

Germline CDR1 SGHTA, CDR2 FQGNSA. V lost 6 bases and J lost 1, with 9 bases in between. The length of the CDR3 is 13 residues. Data came from immunoSEQ multiplex PCR; TCRdb stores just in-frame clones and leaves some out. Of about 380,000 clones in the sample, about 96% were seen once. The chain uses TRBV7-2 and TRBJ1-1; D may be TRBD1 (6 bases). Sequencing was done on a sample of memory CD8+ T cells sorted from blood. Subset given: CD45RO+ cells pooled with CCR7-negative TemRA cells. The sequence derives from a man aged 25 to 40 in good health. The CDR3 bases are TGTGCCAGCAGGCAACAGGGGAACACTGAAGCTTTCTTT. Protein product: CASRQQGNTEAFF.